This T cell receptor (beta chain) is from a study of blood T cells in healthy people across ages. Regarding the study as a whole: Considered underestimates were the diversity estimates obtained from one million T cells.

Total RNA extracted from each sample amounted to at least 6 micrograms. As concerns this clonotype: Its antigen is as yet unknown.

The CDR3 totals 14 residues. Germline V lookup: CDR1 SGHVS, CDR2 FQNEAQ. The V end was cut by 6 bases, the J end by 4 bases, with 12 bases between. Combining a sample-barcoded 5' primer with a J-beta primer mix, a second PCR ran for 7 to 11 cycles. Using its own MiXCR run on the 5' RACE reads, TCRdb lists one record per CDR3 protein. The sample lists approximately 960,000 distinct CDR3 sequences; almost 30% were seen once. This sample also belongs to another study, concerning T cells of mothers and their children. As reported in that work: Reads obtained per mother exceeded 8.5 million TCR beta CDR3 reads, with approximately 3 million obtained per child.

The V and J genes are TRBV7-8 and TRBJ2-2; a possible D gene is TRBD2 (6 bases). The sequencing sample was made of blood. The source is a woman in her 40s in good health. CDR3 amino acids: CASRFREITGELFF. The DNA for the CDR3 is TGTGCCAGCAGATTCCGGGAGATCACCGGGGAGCTGTTTTTT.